These 30 T cell receptor beta chains came from one sample sequenced in a study of radiotherapy plus CTLA-4 blockade in lung cancer (dated by TCRdb to 2016 to 2019). Libraries were made using the immunoSEQ multiplex PCR assay. This immuneACCESS table, as held by TCRdb, lists in-frame sequences with V and J called but not all clones. Of the missing ones, under half trace to an unresolved V gene in checked studies; the others have no known cause. In all, the sample holds about 77,000 clones, and less than 85% of those were seen once. The top ten constitute 9.9% of the sample. The source material was peripheral blood, sampled from a patient treated with radiotherapy plus ipilimumab. These receptors all stem from a human donor with non-small cell lung cancer whose response to radiotherapy plus ipilimumab could not be evaluated.

This sequence joins TRBV29-1 and TRBJ1-6, with TRBD1 identical over 7 bases. In germline, CDR1 is SQVTM, CDR2 ANQGSEA. The J segment lost 9 bases and the V segment lost 6 bases, leaving 8 bases of the junction unmatched. The CDR3 is made up of 13 amino acids. The CDR3 DNA sequence: TGCAGCGTAAGGGACAGTTTCGCTTCACCCCTCCACTTT. Protein sequence: CSVRDSFASPLHF.

This chain joins TRBV6-5 and TRBJ1-6; D gene unclear. CDR1 and CDR2 (germline): MNHEY, SVGAGI. The CDR3 length is 12 residues. Trimming took 6 bases from V and 7 from J, leaving 7 bases between them. CDR3 sequence reads: CASSSLNSPLHF. Written as DNA, the CDR3 is TGTGCCAGCAGCTCCTTAAATTCACCCCTCCACTTT.

CDR3 sequence reads: CASLRQGSNEKLFF. The CDR3 coding sequence is TGTGCCAGCTTAAGACAGGGGTCTAATGAAAAACTGTTTTTT. The chain combines TRBV19 with TRBJ1-4, with TRBD1 identical over 8 bases. This CDR3 has 14 residues. Germline assignment: CDR1 LNHDA and CDR2 SQIVND (reference sequence). The junction had 6 bases not matched to a gene; V was cut back by 9 bases and J by 3 bases.

This sequence joins TRBV19 and TRBJ1-1, with TRBD1 as a possible D gene (5 bases). CDR1 and CDR2 (germline): LNHDA, SQIVND (reference sequence). The CDR3 loop spans 14 amino acids. The V end was cut by 6 bases, the J end by 5 bases, with 16 bases between. The CDR3 sequence: CASSTTRGGTEAFF. CDR3 sequence (DNA): TGTGCCAGTAGCACAACTCGGGGGGGAACTGAAGCTTTCTTT. The full variable domain, rest sourced from reference TRBV19 and TRBJ1-1, is DGGITQSPKYLFRKEGQNVTLSCEQNLNHDAMYWYRQDPGQGLRLIYYSQIVNDFQKGDIAEGYSVSREKKESFPLTVTSAQKNPTAFYLCASSTTRGGTEAFFGQGTRLTVV.

The chain joins TRBV2 to TRBJ2-3, with a tentative D call TRBD2 (7 bases). Trimming took off 3 bases at V and 4 bases at J, with 26 bases between the two ends. Germline values: CDR1 SNHLY, CDR2 FYNNEI. The CDR3 length is 19 residues. The CDR3 DNA follows: TGTGCCAGCAGTGAGCCGCGCACCATCGGGGGGCCCTCCGCAGATACGCAGTATTTT. This codes for CASSEPRTIGGPSADTQYF.

This chain joins TRBV15 and TRBJ1-1; no clear D. The CDR3 spans 13 residues. Trimming stripped 6 bases from V and 4 bases from J, with 12 bases between. Germline V gene data show CDR1 as LNHNV and CDR2 as YYDKDF (reference sequence). CDR3 nucleotide sequence: TGTGCCACCAGTCCTCAGAGAGGCACTGAAGCTTTCTTT. It encodes CATSPQRGTEAFF.

CDR3 residues: CASSLGQSKEKLFF. The CDR3 coding sequence is TGTGCCAGCAGCCTGGGACAGTCCAAAGAAAAACTGTTTTTT. The chain is built from TRBV7-9 and TRBJ1-4; the match to TRBD1 covers 7 bases. V was pared by 5 bases and J by 8 bases, with 8 bases of the junction left unmatched. The CDR3 length is 14 residues. Germline-derived CDR1 and CDR2 are SEHNR and FQNEAQ (reference sequence).

CDR3 in DNA: TGTGCCAGCAGTCACGGGGGGGTCATCACTGAGCAGTTCTTC. This sequence encodes CASSHGGVITEQFF. The chain links TRBV6-5 to TRBJ2-1; 8 positions match TRBD2. The CDR3 extends over 14 amino acids. The J segment lost 9 bases and the V segment lost 5 bases, leaving 9 bases of the junction unmatched. Germline V gene lookup returns CDR1 MNHEY and CDR2 SVGAGI.

The chain combines TRBV5-1 with TRBJ1-6; D is unresolved. The CDR3 loop spans 17 amino acids. The germline CDR1 and CDR2 sequences are SGHRS and YFSETQ. V lost 2 bases, J lost 9 bases, and 21 bases lay in between. CDR3 in amino acids: CASSLRISQEAASPLHF. As DNA, the CDR3 is TGCGCCAGCAGCTTAAGAATTTCGCAGGAGGCGGCTTCACCCCTCCACTTT.

The J gene is TRBJ1-2, the V gene TRBV5-6, with 7 bases aligning to TRBD1. CDR3 length equals 15 residues. CDR1 SGHDT and CDR2 YYEEEE come from the germline V gene. V gave up 3 bases and J gave up 4 bases; unmatched junction bases: 9. CDR3 amino acids: CASSSEAGGTYGYTF. The CDR3 DNA sequence: TGTGCCAGCAGCTCCGAAGCAGGGGGAACCTATGGCTACACCTTC. Combining the CDR3 with reference TRBV5-6 and TRBJ1-2 gives the whole variable domain DAGVTQSPTHLIKTRGQQVTLRCSPKSGHDTVSWYQQALGQGPQFIFQYYEEEERQRGNFPDRFSGHQFPNYSSELNVNALLLGDSALYLCASSSEAGGTYGYTFGSGTRLTVV.

This clone was seen once. The CDR3 coding sequence is TGTGCCAGCAGCGCCGACAGGAACACTGAAGCTTTCTTT. Its protein product is CASSADRNTEAFF. The chain combines TRBV7-9 with TRBJ1-1, with D perhaps TRBD1 (5 bases). The CDR3 sequence is 13 residues long. CDR1 and CDR2 from the germline V gene are SEHNR and FQNEAQ (reference sequence). V was clipped by 5 bases and J by 1 base, with 8 bases between them.

The chain combines TRBV11-2 with TRBJ2-7; a possible D gene is TRBD1 (5 bases). The germline V gene encodes CDR1 SGHAT and CDR2 FQNNGV. V lost 1 base, J lost 5 bases, and 15 bases lay in between. The CDR3 is 15 residues long. CDR3 amino acids: CASSLALTEIHEQYF. CDR3 nucleotides: TGTGCCAGCAGCTTAGCCCTGACAGAAATCCACGAGCAGTACTTC.

This chain uses TRBV27 with TRBJ2-6; D is possibly TRBD1 (6 bases). V lost 3 bases and J 1 base, leaving 13 bases between the germline ends. The CDR3 is made up of 17 amino acids. Germline V gives CDR1 MNHEY, CDR2 SMNVEV (reference sequence). The CDR3 loop is CASSLWGPRSGANVLTF. DNA for the CDR3: TGTGCCAGCAGTTTGTGGGGGCCAAGGTCTGGGGCCAACGTCCTGACTTTC.

The chain combines TRBV4-1 with TRBJ2-3, with 8 bases identical to TRBD2. Germline V gene lookup returns CDR1 MGHRA and CDR2 YSYEKL. V gave up 2 bases and J gave up 4 bases; unmatched junction bases: 8. The CDR3 runs 16 residues. The CDR3 DNA is TGCGCCAGCAGCCAACCACGGGAGGGCCGCCCAGATACGCAGTATTTT. Its protein is CASSQPREGRPDTQYF.

This clone was detected only a few times. V is TRBV6-5 and J is TRBJ2-1; D unclear. V was cut by 6 bases and J by 4 bases, with 13 bases left in between. The CDR3 sequence is 14 residues long. Germline-derived CDR1 and CDR2 are MNHEY and SVGAGI. The CDR3 region has the DNA TGTGCCAGCAGACAAATTTCATTATACAATGAGCAGTTCTTC. It translates to CASRQISLYNEQFF.

The chain uses TRBV7-7 and TRBJ1-4, with 9 bases lining up with TRBD1. CDR1 is SSHAT, CDR2 FNYEAQ, per germline (reference sequence). V was pared by 5 bases and J by 8 bases, with 9 bases of the junction left unmatched. The length of the CDR3 is 15 residues. This chain's CDR3 is CASSRSDRGEEKLFF. The CDR3, as DNA: TGTGCCAGCAGCCGATCGGACAGGGGAGAAGAAAAACTGTTTTTT.

V is TRBV10-3 and J is TRBJ2-7; 14 bases are shared with TRBD2. Germline V lookup: CDR1 ENHRY, CDR2 SYGVKD. The CDR3 loop spans 14 amino acids. J was trimmed by 2 bases and V by 9 bases; bases with no gene match: 3. This chain's CDR3 is CAIGLAGGPYEQYF. CDR3 coding DNA: TGTGCCATAGGACTAGCGGGGGGACCCTACGAGCAGTACTTC.

This clone was counted a few times. The J gene is TRBJ2-7, the V gene TRBV18, with TRBD1 matching over 7 bases. The CDR3 covers 15 residues. Unmatched junction bases numbered 6, after V lost 1 base and J lost 3 bases. Per germline, CDR1 KGHSH and CDR2 LQKENI. CDR3: CASSPQPGQFYEQYF. The CDR3 DNA sequence: TGTGCCAGCTCACCACAACCGGGACAGTTCTACGAGCAGTACTTC.

This chain connects TRBV19 to TRBJ1-5; D is perhaps TRBD1 (6 bases). CDR1 and CDR2 from the germline V gene are LNHDA and SQIVND (reference sequence). Deletions cut 1 base from V and 2 bases from J, with 12 bases between. The CDR3 has 16 amino acids. CDR3 in DNA: TGTGCCAGTAGTATAGGAGGGGGAGAAGGCAATCAGCCCCAGCATTTT. Translating it yields CASSIGGGEGNQPQHF. Full variable domain (remainder filled in from reference TRBV19 and TRBJ1-5): DGGITQSPKYLFRKEGQNVTLSCEQNLNHDAMYWYRQDPGQGLRLIYYSQIVNDFQKGDIAEGYSVSREKKESFPLTVTSAQKNPTAFYLCASSIGGGEGNQPQHFGDGTRLSIL.

The chain has TRBV7-9 and TRBJ1-2; no definite D call. V lost 3 bases to trimming and J lost 0 bases, with 11 bases between them. Per the germline V gene, CDR1 is SEHNR and CDR2 is FQNEAQ (reference sequence). The CDR3 is made up of 15 amino acids. The CDR3 DNA reads TGTGCCAGCAGCTTCGTACAGAACGCTAACTATGGCTACACCTTC. This encodes CASSFVQNANYGYTF.

This clone was counted between two and nine times. The rearrangement uses TRBV28 and TRBJ2-7; the match to TRBD1 covers 7 bases. The V segment lost 5 bases and the J segment 3 bases; nucleotides outside the gene matches: 7. The CDR3 has 14 residues. Germline-derived CDR1 and CDR2 are MDHEN and SYDVKM. This CDR3 reads CASSPPGQYYEQYF. In DNA, the CDR3 is TGTGCCAGCAGTCCTCCGGGACAGTACTACGAGCAGTACTTC.

CDR3 protein: CASSQREGSEQYF. The CDR3 nucleotides read TGCGCCAGCTCCCAGCGGGAGGGCTCCGAGCAGTACTTC. This sequence joins TRBV5-1 and TRBJ2-7, with 10 bases fitting TRBD2. The CDR3 has 13 amino acids. Per the germline V gene, CDR1 is SGHRS and CDR2 is YFSETQ. The V and J ends lost 7 bases and 6 bases, in that order; junction bases with no gene match: 7.

The rearrangement uses TRBV4-1 and TRBJ1-5, with 10 nucleotides matching TRBD1. This CDR3 is built from 14 residues. Germline V lookup: CDR1 MGHRA, CDR2 YSYEKL. V trimming: 6 bases; J trimming: 6 bases; junction bases outside the gene matches: 5. The CDR3 loop reads CASSRTGGFQPQHF. The CDR3 nucleotides read TGCGCCAGCAGTCGGACAGGGGGGTTTCAGCCCCAGCATTTT.

The chain couples TRBV7-9 to TRBJ1-2; TRBD1 agrees at 8 bases. Germline-derived CDR1 and CDR2 are SEHNR and FQNEAQ (reference sequence). J lost 8 bases, V lost 1 base, and 12 bases had no gene match. CDR3 length equals 16 residues. The CDR3 coding sequence is TGTGCCAGCAGCTTAGAAGGACAGGGTGGCCTTTGGGGCTACACCTTC. This codes for CASSLEGQGGLWGYTF.

This chain joins TRBV13 and TRBJ2-1; the match to TRBD2 covers 8 bases. The germline CDR1 and CDR2 sequences are PRHDT and FYEKMQ (reference sequence). V lost 4 bases and J lost 9; bases outside the gene matches: 17. The CDR3 is 17 amino acids. The CDR3 DNA sequence: TGTGCCAGCAGCTCGCTCGTCGGATCAGCGGGAGTTACTGAGCAGTTCTTC. It yields the protein CASSSLVGSAGVTEQFF.

This clone was seen only a few times. The chain couples TRBV11-2 to TRBJ2-3, with 9 bases matching TRBD1. The junction had 13 bases not matched to a gene; V was cut back by 5 bases and J by 4 bases. The CDR3 runs 17 residues. From germline, CDR1 is SGHAT and CDR2 FQNNGV. The CDR3 spells CASSGRDRAGGADTQYF. The CDR3 DNA reads TGTGCCAGCAGCGGAAGGGACAGGGCTGGGGGTGCAGATACGCAGTATTTT.

V usage is TRBV19 and J usage is TRBJ2-7; 10 nucleotides agree with TRBD2. Germline V gene data show CDR1 as LNHDA and CDR2 as SQIVND (reference sequence). Trimming cost V 3 bases and J 0 bases; bases outside gene matches: 5. The CDR3 has 16 amino acids. This CDR3 reads CASSMRASGSSYEQYF. As DNA, the CDR3 is TGTGCCAGTAGTATGCGGGCTAGCGGGAGCTCCTACGAGCAGTACTTC.

The rearrangement joins TRBV19 to TRBJ1-2; TRBD1 matches 7 bases. Germline loops: CDR1 LNHDA, CDR2 SQIVND (reference sequence). J gave up 4 bases and V 10 bases, and 9 bases lay outside the gene matches. The CDR3 loop spans 13 amino acids. CDR3 in DNA: TGTGCCACCGAGGACAGGCCCCGCTATGGCTACACCTTC. This translates into CATEDRPRYGYTF.

The chain links TRBV11-3 to TRBJ2-5; 11 bases line up with TRBD2. The germline V gene has CDR1 SGHNT and CDR2 YENEEA. Losses at the gene ends were 5 bases for V and 5 bases for J; bases not matched to a gene: 4. CDR3 size: 14 residues. The CDR3 bases are TGTGCCAGCAGCCCTAGCGGGAGGAGTGAGACCCAGTACTTC. Its protein product is CASSPSGRSETQYF.

This chain uses TRBV5-4 with TRBJ2-2, with D perhaps matching TRBD2 (5 bases). Germline lookup yields CDR1 SGHNT and CDR2 YYREEE (reference sequence). V lost 4 bases, J lost 6 bases, and 13 bases lay in between. CDR3 size: 14 residues. DNA for the CDR3: TGTGCCAGCAGCCCGACGGGATTTGCCGGGGAGCTGTTTTTT. Its translation is CASSPTGFAGELFF. The whole variable domain, remainder taken from reference TRBV5-4 and TRBJ2-2, is ETGVTQSPTHLIKTRGQQVTLRCSSQSGHNTVSWYQQALGQGPQFIFQYYREEENGRGNFPPRFSGLQFPNYSSELNVNALELDDSALYLCASSPTGFAGELFFGEGSRLTVL.